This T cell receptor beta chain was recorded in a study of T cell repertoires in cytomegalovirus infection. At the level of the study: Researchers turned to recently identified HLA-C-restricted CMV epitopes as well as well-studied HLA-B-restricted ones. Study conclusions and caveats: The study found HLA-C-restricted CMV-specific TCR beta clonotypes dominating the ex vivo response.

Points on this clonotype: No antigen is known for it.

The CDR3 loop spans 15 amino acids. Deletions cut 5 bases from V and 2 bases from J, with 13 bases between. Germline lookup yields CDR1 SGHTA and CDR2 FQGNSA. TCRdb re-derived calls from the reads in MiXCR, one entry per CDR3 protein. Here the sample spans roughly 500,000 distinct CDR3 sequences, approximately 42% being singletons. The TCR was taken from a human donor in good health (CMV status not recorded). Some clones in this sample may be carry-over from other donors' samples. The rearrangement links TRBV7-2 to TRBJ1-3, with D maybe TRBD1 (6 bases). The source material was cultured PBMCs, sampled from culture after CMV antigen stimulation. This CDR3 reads CASSIPTGTGNTIYF. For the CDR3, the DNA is TGTGCCAGCAGCATACCAACAGGGACTGGAAACACCATATATTTT.